These 11 T cell receptor beta chains originate from one sample sequenced in a study of cytomegalovirus exposure and HLA in healthy donors. The PCR had 60 Vbeta and 13 Jbeta primers. Here immunoSEQ multiplex PCR was the method, and the copy in TCRdb shows in-frame clones only, minus some. This sample has 150,000 or so clones, with about 77% found just once. The sample consisted of PBMCs. These receptors were obtained from a man aged 30-40 years in good health and CMV-seronegative.

The CDR3 loop is CASSLEGQGKTQYF. CDR3 in DNA: TGTGCCAGCAGCTTAGAAGGACAGGGAAAGACCCAGTACTTC. The chain carries TRBV7-2 and TRBJ2-5; 8 bases are shared with TRBD1. The CDR3 sequence is 14 residues long. The V and J ends lost 1 base and 6 bases, in that order; junction bases with no gene match: 4. Germline loops: CDR1 SGHTA, CDR2 FQGNSA.

V usage is TRBV5-1 and J usage is TRBJ2-6; D may be TRBD1 (5 bases). CDR1 and CDR2 from the germline V gene are SGHRS and YFSETQ. This CDR3 region has 18 residues. V was trimmed by 4 bases and J by 0 bases, leaving 17 bases between them. CDR3 residues: CASSDRQYSFSGANVLTF. The CDR3 coding sequence is TGCGCCAGCAGCGACAGACAGTACTCCTTCTCTGGGGCCAACGTCCTGACTTTC. Drawing the rest from reference TRBV5-1 and TRBJ2-6, the complete variable domain is KAGVTQTPRYLIKTRGQQVTLSCSPISGHRSVSWYQQTPGQGLQFLFEYFSETQRNKGNFPGRFSGRQFSNSRSEMNVSTLELGDSALYLCASSDRQYSFSGANVLTFGAGSRLTVL.

The rearrangement uses TRBV11-2 and TRBJ1-1; TRBD1 is a possible D gene (5 bases). Germline values: CDR1 SGHAT, CDR2 FQNNGV. V was clipped by 5 bases and J by 5 bases, with 12 bases between them. The CDR3 covers 13 residues. CDR3 in amino acids: CASSHRRETEAFF. In nucleotides, the CDR3 is TGTGCCAGCAGCCACAGGCGGGAAACTGAAGCTTTCTTT. Full variable domain (outside the CDR3, taken from reference TRBV11-2 and TRBJ1-1): EAGVAQSPRYKIIEKRQSVAFWCNPISGHATLYWYQQILGQGPKLLIQFQNNGVVDDSQLPKDRFSAERLKGVDSTLKIQPAKLEDSAVYLCASSHRRETEAFFGQGTRLTVV.

This chain joins TRBV7-9 and TRBJ1-2; D is perhaps TRBD1 (5 bases). The germline V gene encodes CDR1 SEHNR and CDR2 FQNEAQ (reference sequence). This CDR3 contains 13 residues. The V gene lost 5 bases and the J gene lost 6 bases, with 13 bases spanning the gap. CDR3 sequence reads: CASSPRGTDGYTF. For the CDR3, the DNA is TGTGCCAGCAGCCCCCGGGGGACGGATGGCTACACCTTC.

The chain recombines TRBV5-1 with TRBJ2-2; 8 positions agree with TRBD2. Germline CDR1 and CDR2: SGHRS and YFSETQ. J gave up 3 bases and V 2 bases, and 3 bases lay outside the gene matches. This CDR3 is 15 amino acids long. The CDR3 DNA follows: TGCGCCAGCAGCTTTACTAGCGGCTACACCGGGGAGCTGTTTTTT. This translates into CASSFTSGYTGELFF.

The chain carries TRBV7-2 and TRBJ2-1, with 7 bases matching TRBD1. The CDR3 extends over 15 amino acids. V shed 0 bases and J 3 bases; nucleotides not matched to a gene: 2. Germline CDR1 reads SGHTA; CDR2 reads FQGNSA. The CDR3 sequence: CASSLAGQNYNEQFF. Written as DNA, the CDR3 is TGTGCCAGCAGCTTAGCGGGACAGAACTACAATGAGCAGTTCTTC.

The chain recombines TRBV5-6 with TRBJ2-5; tentatively, D is TRBD2 (5 bases). CDR1 SGHDT and CDR2 YYEEEE come from the germline V gene. Between the trimmed V and J ends, which lost 0 bases and 9 bases, there was a span of 12 bases. The CDR3 has 13 residues. The CDR3, as DNA: TGTGCCAGCAGCTTGGAAGTTTTGGAGGCCCAGTACTTC. Translating it yields CASSLEVLEAQYF.

The rearrangement joins TRBV7-2 to TRBJ2-3, with a possible D match to TRBD1 (6 bases). CDR3 length equals 12 residues. The V end lost 6 bases, the J end lost 4 bases, and 8 bases lay between the germline ends. CDR1 SGHTA and CDR2 FQGNSA come from the germline V gene. The CDR3 region is CASRTGPDTQYF. The CDR3 nucleotides are TGTGCCAGCAGGACAGGCCCAGATACGCAGTATTTT. The full variable domain, in which reference TRBV7-2 and TRBJ2-3 provide the parts outside the CDR3, is GAGVSQSPSNKVTEKGKDVELRCDPISGHTALYWYRQSLGQGLEFLIYFQGNSAPDKSGLPSDRFSAERTGGSVSTLTIQRTQQEDSAVYLCASRTGPDTQYFGPGTRLTVL.

The chain uses TRBV29-1 and TRBJ1-1; weak D call: TRBD1 (5 bases). Trimming took 6 bases from V and 5 from J, leaving 19 bases between them. Germline assignment: CDR1 SQVTM and CDR2 ANQGSEA. This CDR3 comprises 14 residues. The CDR3 nucleotides are TGCAGCGTAGTGGTCCCCCAGGGTAAGACTGAAGCTTTCTTT. It encodes CSVVVPQGKTEAFF.

The chain is built from TRBV28 and TRBJ1-1; TRBD1 might be the D (6 bases). The length of the CDR3 is 15 residues. Germline V gives CDR1 MDHEN, CDR2 SYDVKM. The V end lost 3 bases, the J end lost 5 bases, and 16 bases lay between the germline ends. Here the CDR3 DNA reads TGTGCCAGCAGTTTGAAACAGGGAAGGACAACTGAAGCTTTCTTT. It translates to CASSLKQGRTTEAFF.

The chain joins TRBV28 to TRBJ2-7; D not certain. This CDR3 is 12 amino acids long. The germline CDR1 and CDR2 sequences are MDHEN and SYDVKM. The V gene lost 2 bases and the J gene lost 8 bases, with 10 bases spanning the gap. The CDR3 region has the DNA TGTGCCAGCAGTTTACCTACTACACAGCAGTACTTC. Translated, it gives CASSLPTTQQYF.